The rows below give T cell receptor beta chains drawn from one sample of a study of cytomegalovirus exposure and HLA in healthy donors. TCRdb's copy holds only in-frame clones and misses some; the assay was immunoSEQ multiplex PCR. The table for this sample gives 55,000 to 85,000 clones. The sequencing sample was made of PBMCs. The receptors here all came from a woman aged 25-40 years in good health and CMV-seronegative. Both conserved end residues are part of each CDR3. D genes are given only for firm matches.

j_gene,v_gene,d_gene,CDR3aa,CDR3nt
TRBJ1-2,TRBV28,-,CASSLGGADYGYTF,TGTGCCAGCAGTTTGGGGGGGGCCGACTATGGCTACACCTTC
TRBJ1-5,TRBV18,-,CASSPPGSGGNQPQHF,TGTGCCAGCTCACCACCGGGGTCGGGGGGCAATCAGCCCCAGCATTTT
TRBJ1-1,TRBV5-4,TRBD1,CASSSYRGRNTEAFF,TGTGCCAGCAGCTCATACAGGGGTAGGAACACTGAAGCTTTCTTT
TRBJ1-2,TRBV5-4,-,CASSLGVDGVGYTF,TGTGCCAGCAGCTTGGGGGTTGACGGGGTTGGCTACACCTTC
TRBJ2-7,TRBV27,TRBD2,CASTHSGGSYEQYF,TGTGCCAGCACCCATAGCGGGGGTTCCTACGAGCAGTACTTC
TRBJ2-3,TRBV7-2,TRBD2,CASSLGLATDTQYF,TGTGCCAGCAGCTTGGGACTAGCCACAGATACGCAGTATTTT
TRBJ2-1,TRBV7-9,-,CASSPPRDTRWEEQFF,TGTGCCAGCAGCCCTCCACGGGACACCCGCTGGGAGGAGCAGTTCTTC
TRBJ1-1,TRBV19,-,CASMEGTNTEAFF,TGTGCCAGTATGGAGGGGACGAACACTGAAGCTTTCTTT
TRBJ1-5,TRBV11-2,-,CASSLAAGQPQHF,TGTGCCAGCAGCTTAGCCGCCGGTCAGCCCCAGCATTTT
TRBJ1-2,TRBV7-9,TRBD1,CASSFEGDRARGYTF,TGTGCCAGCTCATTTGAAGGGGACAGGGCCCGCGGCTACACCTTC
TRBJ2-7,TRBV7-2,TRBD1,CASSRDGTAYEQYF,TGTGCCAGCAGTCGAGACGGGACAGCCTACGAGCAGTACTTC
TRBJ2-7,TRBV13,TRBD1,CASSRRQGAVEQYF,TGTGCCAGCAGCCGAAGACAGGGGGCGGTGGAGCAGTACTTC
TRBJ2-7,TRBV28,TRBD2,CASTRVRERYEQYF,TGTGCCAGCACCCGGGTGCGGGAGCGGTACGAGCAGTACTTC
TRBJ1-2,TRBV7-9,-,CASSSGYGYTF,TGTGCCAGCAGCTCCGGTTACGGCTACACCTTC
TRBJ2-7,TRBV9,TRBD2,CASSVGLAGPYEQYF,TGTGCCAGCAGCGTAGGCCTAGCGGGTCCCTACGAGCAGTACTTC
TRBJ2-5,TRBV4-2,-,CASSQLGAGQVPQYF,TGTGCCAGCAGCCAATTAGGGGCAGGGCAAGTGCCCCAGTACTTC
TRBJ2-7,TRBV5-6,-,CASSLVAPAHEQYF,TGTGCCAGCAGCTTGGTTGCGCCTGCTCACGAGCAGTACTTC
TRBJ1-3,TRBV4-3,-,CASSQEHIGGGGNTIYF,TGCGCCAGCAGCCAAGAACACATCGGGGGAGGTGGAAACACCATATATTTT